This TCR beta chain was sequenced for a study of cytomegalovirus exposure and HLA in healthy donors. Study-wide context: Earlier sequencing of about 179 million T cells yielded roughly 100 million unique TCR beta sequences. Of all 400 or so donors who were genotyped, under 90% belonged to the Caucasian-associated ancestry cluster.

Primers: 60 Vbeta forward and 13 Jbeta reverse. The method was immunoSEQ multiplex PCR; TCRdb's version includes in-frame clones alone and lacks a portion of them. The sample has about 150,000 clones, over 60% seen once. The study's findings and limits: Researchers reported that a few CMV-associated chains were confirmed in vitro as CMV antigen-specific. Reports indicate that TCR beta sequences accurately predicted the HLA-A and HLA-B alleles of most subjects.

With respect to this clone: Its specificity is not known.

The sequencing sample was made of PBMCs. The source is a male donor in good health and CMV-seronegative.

The CDR3 loop is CAISEKGGETQYF. CDR3 in DNA: TGTGCCATCAGTGAAAAAGGGGGAGAGACCCAGTACTTC. The rearrangement uses TRBV10-3 and TRBJ2-5, with D perhaps matching TRBD1 (6 bases). The germline V gene has CDR1 ENHRY and CDR2 SYGVKD. The V end was cut by 3 bases, the J end by 4 bases, with 9 bases between. There are 13 residues in the CDR3.